Detailed here is one T cell receptor beta chain. Trimming took off 1 base at V and 5 bases at J, with 11 bases between the two ends. From germline, CDR1 is MNHEY and CDR2 SVGEGT. The CDR3 has 14 residues. The data stem from a study of blood T cell repertoires in COVID-19. Sequencing was performed with immunoSEQ multiplex PCR; in TCRdb, only in-frame clones are kept and a portion is missing. The data hold about 210,000 clones, with more than 70% observed a single time. Input material: peripheral blood. The sequence was collected from a woman in her 50s with acute or convalescent COVID-19. The chain carries TRBV6-2 or TRBV6-3 and TRBJ1-2, with D maybe TRBD1 (6 bases). The CDR3 region has the DNA TGTGCCAGCAGTTACTTGAGGACAGATTATGGCTACACCTTC. Protein product: CASSYLRTDYGYTF.